In this sample, the clone carrying this TCR beta chain turned up many times. V gave up 5 bases and J gave up 0 bases, with 19 bases separating them. The CDR3 is made up of 17 amino acids. Per the germline V gene, CDR1 is SGHTS and CDR2 is YDEGEE. For the diagnoses, clinical symptoms, serum thyroxine and TRAb, thyroid ultrasound and orbital computed tomography were used. This specimen belongs to a study of T cells in Graves' hyperthyroidism and ophthalmopathy. Researchers took RNA transcripts and amplified the TCR beta CDR3 regions from them. A set of HTBI primers served as the primers for a first-round RT-PCR of the TCR CDR3. TCRdb independently ran MiXCR on the multiplex PCR reads; one entry per CDR3 protein. The repertoire holds about 420,000 distinct CDR3 sequences, with about a sixth as singletons.

The sample comprised blood. The TCR originated in a woman aged 18-29 years with Graves' hyperthyroidism. The J gene is TRBJ2-3, the V gene TRBV5-8, with D possibly matching TRBD1 (6 bases). The CDR3 nucleotides read TGTGCCAGCAGTTTACTGAAGACAGGACGAAGCACAGATACGCAGTATTTT. It specifies CASSLLKTGRSTDTQYF.